The entry that follows covers one TCR beta chain sequence. What this receptor recognizes is not known. The record has no base qualities; no much larger clone is one base away. This specimen's time point label, per the study, means: pre-transplant. Unstimulated PBMCs, after thawing, were stained for CD3, CD4 and CD8 and then FACS-sorted into CD3+CD4+ and CD3+CD8+ populations. All 8 studied subjects were randomized to withdrawal of immunosuppression. The Qiagen DNeasy Blood and Tissue Kit was used for genomic DNA isolation. This entry belongs to a study of T cell clones after liver transplantation (dated by TCRdb to the late 2010s). Context from the whole study: The samples were obtained from ITN030ST, a randomized trial that attempted immunosuppression withdrawal within 2 years after liver transplantation. Tolerance was defined as complete immunosuppression withdrawal for at least one year with no rise in liver enzymes beyond twice the upper limit of normal. After a pre-transplant mixed lymphocyte reaction, TCRbeta sequencing was used to pinpoint donor-reactive T cell clones, which were subsequently tracked in post-transplant blood. Blood samples were collected pre-transplant, pre-randomization before withdrawal, and post-randomization after either complete withdrawal or failed withdrawal. Three of the eight recipients were HCV-positive; the others were transplanted for non-autoimmune, non-viral indications. As an antigen-independent comparator for donor-reactive sequences, third party-reactive TCRbeta sequences were also identified from pre-transplant MLRs. Subjects received no induction therapy and standard immunosuppression until randomization at 12-24 months post-transplant. Of the 8 liver transplant recipients making up the studied cohort, 3 were classified as tolerant and 5 as non-tolerant. Findings and caveats that apply to the study as a whole: In a couple of subjects, low numbers of available donor cells limited the measurable donor-reactive repertoire. When repertoire turnover was accounted for, significantly reduced detection of donor-reactive sequences was found in 7 of 8 subjects for CD4 and in 8 of 8 subjects for CD8. The conclusions were preliminary, being limited by small, heterogeneous patient numbers and by non-standardized post-transplant time points. Donor-reactive sequences declined more than third party-reactive ones, suggesting partial antigen-specific deletion unrelated to withdrawal success. In most of the 8 subjects, regardless of tolerance or HCV status, circulating donor-reactive CD4 TCRbeta sequences dropped significantly post-transplant. Without allograft tissue specimens, donor-reactive T cells may have migrated into the graft rather than being deleted.

Including cysteine and phenylalanine, the CDR3 has 13 amino acids. This entry keeps only the CDR3 DNA: 39 bases, framed from base 1. V is shortened by 9 bases, J by 3 bases, and the region joining them spans 16 bases. High-throughput TCRbeta CDR3 sequencing of frozen genomic DNA was performed by immunoSEQ, including PCR amplification, mapping, bias correction and internal controls. The paper's processing steps were these. Productive rearrangements were kept, and unique TCRbeta sequences were defined by CDR3 nucleotide sequence plus V and J gene. A sequence counted as donor-reactive only if the sequence showed at least 5-fold expansion in CFSE-low cells compared with unstimulated pre-transplant cells and had a frequency of at least 0.01%. Per-subject minimum frequency thresholds, based on the lowest-template unstimulated sample, ensured at least 90% detection power. Repertoire turnover was measured by Jensen-Shannon divergence between the top 1000 TCRbeta sequences post- and pre-transplant. Changes in detection of donor-reactive sequences were assessed with two-sided Fisher's exact tests. Held by TCRdb, this immuneACCESS table contains in-frame sequences only and omits some clones. Under half of the omission traces to an unresolved V gene where checked; the cause of the rest is unknown. From that table come the V and J calls and clone size; the DNA was used to work out D and trimming. In all, the sample holds 70,000 to 80,000 clones, and roughly 90% of those were seen once. Clones ranked in the top ten supply roughly 3% of the sample.

The sample consisted of CD4+ T cells from blood, taken before liver transplant. The receptor was derived from a human donor who received a liver transplant. This sequence uses TRBV5-3 and TRBJ2-7, with the D assignment possibly TRBD1 or TRBD2, given 6 matching bases for each. TRBV5-3 has ORF status, its function being uncertain. The CDR3 sequence is CANLRGRDYEQYF. The DNA sequence is TGTGCCAACCTCCGGGGGCGGGACTACGAGCAGTACTTC.